This T cell receptor (beta chain) was captured in a study of CD8 T cells in Susac syndrome. The trim removed 4 bases at V and 4 bases at J, leaving 6 bases unmatched. Germline V CDR1 and CDR2: SGHTA, FQGTGA. The CDR3 contains 14 residues. RNA totalling roughly 0.45 to 1 ug underwent reverse transcription with random hexamers. By means of immunoSEQ multiplex PCR, TCR beta CDR3 spanning 54 Vbeta and 13 Jbeta underwent amplification. TCRdb independently ran MiXCR on the immunoSEQ multiplex PCR reads; one entry per CDR3 protein. The sample has approximately 150,000 distinct CDR3 sequences; just over 90% are singletons. TEMRA cells underwent FACS enrichment and CD8+ and CD4+ T cells underwent negative isolation.

The source material was CD4+ T cells from PBMCs. The chain couples TRBV7-3 to TRBJ1-2, with TRBD1 matching over 7 bases. This receptor was identified in a human donor in good health. In DNA form, the CDR3 reads TGTGCCAGCAGCTCTGCCGGGACAGTCTATGGCTACACCTTC. Protein sequence: CASSSAGTVYGYTF. Filled out from reference TRBV7-3 and TRBJ1-2, the complete variable domain reads GAGVSQTPSNKVTEKGKYVELRCDPISGHTALYWYRQSLGQGPEFLIYFQGTGAADDSGLPNDRFFAVRPEGSVSTLKIQRTERGDSAVYLCASSSAGTVYGYTFGSGTRLTVV.